This is a list of T cell receptor beta chains from one sample in a study of T-cell memory formation after mild COVID-19. TCRdb passed the 5' RACE reads through MiXCR, listing each CDR3 protein once. Of about 470,000 distinct CDR3 sequences listed, around a quarter are singletons. Sequenced input: PBMCs or a T cell subset sorted from them (not recorded which). The receptors were sampled from an adult woman who had mild COVID-19 (a few samples of this study predate the infection). Cell type and time point are not known. Both conserved end residues are part of each CDR3. Each record gives: V gene, J gene, D gene, clone size, CDR3 DNA, CDR3 protein. The D gene is left open where the match is weak. Size values are once, few and many counts, or a class for expanded clones, and some rows have none.

>TRBV6-5|TRBJ2-7|TRBD2|-
TGTGCCAGCAGTTACTTAGCGGGAGGGCTTTACGAGCAGTACTTC
CASSYLAGGLYEQYF
>TRBV11-2|TRBJ2-3|TRBD2|-
TGTGCCAGCAGCTCACAAGCGGGAGCGGAGACAGATACGCAGTATTTT
CASSSQAGAETDTQYF
>TRBV9|TRBJ2-5|TRBD2|-
TGTGCCAGCAGCGTAATCCGCCTAGCGGGAAAGTTGGAGACCCAGTACTTC
CASSVIRLAGKLETQYF
>TRBV9|TRBJ2-5|-|-
TGTGCCAGCAGCGCGGCCCTGGTGGGGGGAGAGACCCAGTACTTC
CASSAALVGGETQYF
>TRBV6-5|TRBJ1-4|-|few
TGTGCCAGCAGTTACGACAGCCCGTTCTCTTCCGGTGAAAAACTGTTTTTT
CASSYDSPFSSGEKLFF
>TRBV2|TRBJ2-7|-|-
TGTGCCAGCGGGGCCGATCCCTACGAGCAGTACTTC
CASGADPYEQYF
>TRBV12-3/TRBV12-4|TRBJ2-7|-|-
TGTGCCAGCACAGAGATGGGGGAGTCCTACGAGCAGTACTTC
CASTEMGESYEQYF
>TRBV7-6|TRBJ2-5|TRBD2|many
TGTGCCAGCAGCTTAGTCGGGAGGGAGACCCAGTACTTC
CASSLVGRETQYF
>TRBV4-2|TRBJ2-4|-|few
TGTGCCAGCAGCCAAGATCACGGACAACTAGCCAAAAACATTCAGTACTTC
CASSQDHGQLAKNIQYF
>TRBV5-5|TRBJ1-1|-|-
TGTGCCAGCAGCATACTACAGAGCATGAACACTGAAGCTTTCTTT
CASSILQSMNTEAFF
>TRBV12-3/TRBV12-4|TRBJ1-5|-|few
TGTGCCAGCAAAGGACAAGTTAACAATCAGCCCCAGCATTTT
CASKGQVNNQPQHF
>TRBV20-1|TRBJ2-7|-|few
TGCAGTGCTAGAGATTGGCAGGGGATCTCCTACGAGCAGTACTTC
CSARDWQGISYEQYF
>TRBV4-1|TRBJ2-5|-|-
TGCGCCAGCAGCCAAGTAGGACTGGAACAAGAGACCCAGTACTTC
CASSQVGLEQETQYF
>TRBV15|TRBJ2-3|TRBD2|few
TGTGCCACCAGCAGACCGACTAGCGGGGAAGATACGCAGTATTTT
CATSRPTSGEDTQYF
>TRBV7-8|TRBJ2-7|-|-
TGTGCCAGCAACCCTTGGACTGCTAGCGAGGGCGAGCAGTACTTC
CASNPWTASEGEQYF
>TRBV6-5|TRBJ1-5|-|once
TGTGCCAGCACCCACGGACCCAATCAGCCCCAGCATTTT
CASTHGPNQPQHF
>TRBV12-3/TRBV12-4|TRBJ2-5|TRBD2|-
TGTGCCAGCAGTTTCGGGACTAGCGGGAGAGAGACCCAGTACTTC
CASSFGTSGRETQYF
>TRBV3-1|TRBJ1-2|TRBD1|few
TGTGCCAGCAGCCAAGATCTCATAGCAGGGGGGAGCGGCTACACCTTC
CASSQDLIAGGSGYTF
>TRBV4-2|TRBJ2-5|TRBD2|few
TGTGCCAGCAGCCCCGGTACCGGGACTAGATCCACAGAGACCCAGTACTTC
CASSPGTGTRSTETQYF
>TRBV24-1|TRBJ2-2|-|-
TGTGCCACCAGTGACAAGGCTTACACCGGGGAGCTGTTTTTT
CATSDKAYTGELFF
>TRBV19|TRBJ2-7|TRBD1|-
TGTGCCAGTAACACCGGGACAGGGGACGAGCAGTACTTC
CASNTGTGDEQYF
>TRBV5-5|TRBJ2-7|-|-
TGTGCCAGCAGCTTTGGTCTAGCAGAGACCTACGAGCAGTACTTC
CASSFGLAETYEQYF
>TRBV4-1|TRBJ2-5|-|-
TGCGCCAGCAGCCCAGAACCGGGGATGAAGACCCAGTACTTC
CASSPEPGMKTQYF
>TRBV12-3/TRBV12-4|TRBJ2-7|TRBD2|-
TGTGCCAGCAGTCCGCCTCACGGGACTAGCGGGAGCGGTTACGAGCAGTACTTC
CASSPPHGTSGSGYEQYF
>TRBV7-2|TRBJ2-3|-|-
TGTGCCAGCAGCTTAGGGTGGACCCTCCCCGAGGATACGCAGTATTTT
CASSLGWTLPEDTQYF